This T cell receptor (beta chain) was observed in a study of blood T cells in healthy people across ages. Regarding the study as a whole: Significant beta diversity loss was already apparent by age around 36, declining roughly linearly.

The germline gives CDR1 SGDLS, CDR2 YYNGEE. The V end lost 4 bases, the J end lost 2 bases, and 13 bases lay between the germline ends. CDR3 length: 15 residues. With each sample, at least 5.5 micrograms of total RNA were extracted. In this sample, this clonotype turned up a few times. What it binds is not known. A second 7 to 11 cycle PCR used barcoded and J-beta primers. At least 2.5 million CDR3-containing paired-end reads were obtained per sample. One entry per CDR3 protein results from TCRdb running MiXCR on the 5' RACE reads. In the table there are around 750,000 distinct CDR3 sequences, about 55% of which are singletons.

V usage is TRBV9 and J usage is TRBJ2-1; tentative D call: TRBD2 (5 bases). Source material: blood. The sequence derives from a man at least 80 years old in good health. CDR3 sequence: CASSQLAWTYNEQFF. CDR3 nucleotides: TGTGCCAGCAGCCAATTAGCGTGGACCTACAATGAGCAGTTCTTC.